These T cell receptor beta chains were read from a single sample in a study of blood T cell repertoires in COVID-19. Clones were sequenced by immunoSEQ multiplex PCR, and TCRdb holds only the in-frame ones, with some missing. The table includes fewer than 350,000 clones, about 90% detected once. The sequenced sample consisted of PBMCs or T cells enriched from blood (not recorded which). The receptor set was obtained from a woman in her 30s who had been exposed to COVID-19. CDR3s include the opening cysteine and the closing phenylalanine or tryptophan. A D gene is named only where the DNA matches it firmly. For some rows the clone size is stated as once, few or many, or as a class when expanded; others skip it.

CDR3 protein,CDR3 DNA,clone size,J gene,CDR3 length,V gene,D gene
CASSQGGLRDSGNTIYF,TGTGCCAGCAGCCAAGGCGGACTGAGAGACTCTGGAAACACCATATATTTT,-,TRBJ1-3,17,TRBV4-2,-
CASSLTLREGTYNEQFF,TGTGCCAGCAGCTTAACGTTACGGGAGGGGACCTACAATGAGCAGTTCTTC,-,TRBJ2-1,17,TRBV7-3,TRBD2
CASMRTSGTDTQYF,TGTGCCAGTATGCGGACTAGCGGAACAGATACGCAGTATTTT,-,TRBJ2-3,14,TRBV19,TRBD2
CASSTPSFSGARDTQYF,TGTGCCAGTAGTACTCCTTCTTTTAGCGGAGCCCGGGATACGCAGTATTTT,-,TRBJ2-3,17,TRBV19,-
CGRTGRTEAFF,TGCGGAAGGACAGGGCGGACTGAAGCTTTCTTT,-,TRBJ1-1,11,TRBV20-1,TRBD1
CASSYRGGSGANVLTF,TGTGCCAGTAGTTACAGGGGTGGTTCTGGGGCCAACGTCCTGACTTTC,once,TRBJ2-6,16,TRBV19,TRBD1
CASSSRQIGYTEAFF,TGTGCCAGTAGTAGTAGACAGATAGGGTACACTGAAGCTTTCTTT,-,TRBJ1-1,15,TRBV19,-
CASSLRELSTDTQYF,TGTGCCAGCAGCTTAAGGGAGTTAAGCACAGATACGCAGTATTTT,-,TRBJ2-3,15,TRBV7-9,-
CASSEPLQGGGTGELFF,TGCGCCAGCAGTGAGCCTTTGCAGGGCGGGGGTACCGGGGAGCTGTTTTTT,-,TRBJ2-2,17,TRBV10-1,TRBD2
CASSLAFQGGYEQYF,TGCGCCAGCAGCTTGGCCTTCCAAGGGGGCTACGAGCAGTACTTC,-,TRBJ2-7,15,TRBV5-1,-
CAISETGQGGEQYF,TGTGCCATCAGTGAGACGGGACAGGGAGGCGAGCAGTACTTC,-,TRBJ2-7,14,TRBV10-3,TRBD1
CASSQDRDTKNIQYF,TGTGCCAGCAGCCAAGATCGGGATACCAAAAACATTCAGTACTTC,-,TRBJ2-4,15,TRBV3-1/TRBV3-2,-
CASSLVLIGRETQYF,TGCGCCAGCAGCTTGGTCTTAATCGGGAGGGAGACCCAGTACTTC,-,TRBJ2-5,15,TRBV5-1,TRBD2
CAFRGGGNTEAFF,TGTGCCTTCAGGGGCGGTGGGAACACTGAAGCTTTCTTT,-,TRBJ1-1,13,TRBV30,-
CASRDRGRGVGNQPQHF,TGTGCCAGTCGGGACAGGGGGCGAGGGGTTGGCAATCAGCCCCAGCATTTT,-,TRBJ1-5,17,TRBV19,TRBD1
CASSDRDPYEQYF,TGTGCCAGCAGTGACAGGGACCCCTACGAGCAGTACTTC,-,TRBJ2-7,13,TRBV5-4,TRBD1
CASRSLYNEQFF,TGTGCCAGCAGGTCTCTTTACAATGAGCAGTTCTTC,-,TRBJ2-1,12,TRBV27,-
CASSWGTGTGTMGYGYTF,TGCGCCAGCAGCTGGGGGACCGGGACAGGAACGATGGGCTATGGCTACACCTTC,-,TRBJ1-2,18,TRBV5-1,TRBD1
CASSGHNSNTEAFF,TGTGCCAGCAGTGGCCACAATAGCAACACTGAAGCTTTCTTT,-,TRBJ1-1,14,TRBV9,-
CASSSGLAVAKNIQYF,TGTGCCAGCAGCTCCGGACTAGCGGTAGCCAAAAACATTCAGTACTTC,-,TRBJ2-4,16,TRBV7-9,TRBD2
CASSAPTSGSVDEQYF,TGCGCCAGCAGCGCCCCGACTAGCGGGAGTGTCGACGAGCAGTACTTC,-,TRBJ2-7,16,TRBV5-1,TRBD2
CASSLAGLAGVYEQYF,TGCGCCAGCAGCTTGGCCGGCCTAGCGGGCGTCTACGAGCAGTACTTC,-,TRBJ2-7,16,TRBV5-1,TRBD2
CASSLGGSGMTDTQYF,TGTGCCAGCAGCTTAGGAGGTAGCGGGATGACAGATACGCAGTATTTT,-,TRBJ2-3,16,TRBV7-9,TRBD2
CASSDRDFTVGQFF,TGTGCCAGTAGTGACAGGGATTTCACGGTGGGGCAGTTCTTC,-,TRBJ2-1,14,TRBV19,TRBD1
CASSDDGTGLTEAFF,TGCGCCAGCAGTGATGATGGGACAGGGCTCACTGAAGCTTTCTTT,-,TRBJ1-1,15,TRBV10-1,TRBD1
CASRAQEDSGETQYF,TGTGCCAGCAGAGCACAGGAGGACAGCGGCGAGACCCAGTACTTC,-,TRBJ2-5,15,TRBV28,-
CAISELGSGYPNTGELFF,TGTGCCATCAGTGAGTTAGGTAGCGGGTACCCGAACACCGGGGAGCTGTTTTTT,few,TRBJ2-2,18,TRBV10-3,TRBD2